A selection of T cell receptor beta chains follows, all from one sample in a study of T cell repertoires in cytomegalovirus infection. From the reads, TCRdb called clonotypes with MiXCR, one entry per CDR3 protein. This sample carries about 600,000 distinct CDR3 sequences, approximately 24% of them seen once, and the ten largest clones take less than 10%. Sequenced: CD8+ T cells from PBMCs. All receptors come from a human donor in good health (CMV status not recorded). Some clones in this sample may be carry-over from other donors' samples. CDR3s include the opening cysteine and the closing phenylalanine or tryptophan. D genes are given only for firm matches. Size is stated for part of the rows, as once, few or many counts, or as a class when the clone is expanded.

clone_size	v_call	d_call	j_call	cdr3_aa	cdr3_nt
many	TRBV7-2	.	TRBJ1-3	CASSSQGPSGNTIYF	TGTGCCAGCAGTAGTCAGGGGCCCTCTGGAAACACCATATATTTT
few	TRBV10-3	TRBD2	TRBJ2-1	CAIRGGGTSGNNEQFF	TGTGCCATCAGGGGGGGGGGGACTAGCGGTAACAATGAGCAGTTCTTC
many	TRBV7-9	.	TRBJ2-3	CASSGGDTQYF	TGTGCCAGCAGCGGCGGGGATACGCAGTATTTT
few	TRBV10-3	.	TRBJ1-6	CAISEGRLGSYNSPLHF	TGTGCCATCAGTGAGGGGCGACTGGGATCCTATAATTCACCCCTCCACTTT
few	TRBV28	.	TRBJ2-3	CASSSFGTDTQYF	TGTGCCAGCAGTTCCTTCGGCACAGATACGCAGTATTTT
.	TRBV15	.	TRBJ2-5	CATSRGSTVQETQCF	TGTGCCACCAGCAGAGGTTCGACAGTACAAGAGACCCAGTGCTTC
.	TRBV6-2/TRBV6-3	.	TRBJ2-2	CASSYFEFGLGTGELFF	TGTGCCAGCAGTTACTTTGAGTTTGGGCTCGGCACCGGGGAGCTGTTTTTT
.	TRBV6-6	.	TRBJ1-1	CASRNGRNTEAFF	TGTGCCAGCAGAAACGGGAGGAACACTGAAGCTTTCTTT
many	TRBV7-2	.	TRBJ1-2	CASSFSPATYGYTF	TGTGCCAGCAGCTTTTCTCCAGCTACCTATGGCTACACCTTC
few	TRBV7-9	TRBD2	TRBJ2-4	CASSPGTSGADIQYF	TGTGCCAGCAGCCCCGGGACTAGCGGGGCAGACATTCAGTACTTC
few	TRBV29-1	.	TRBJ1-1	CSVKGSRGDTEAFF	TGCAGCGTTAAGGGGTCGAGGGGGGATACTGAAGCTTTCTTT
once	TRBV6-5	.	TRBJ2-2	CASSHPLISRDTGELFF	TGTGCCAGCAGTCACCCCCTGATTAGCAGGGACACCGGGGAGCTGTTTTTT
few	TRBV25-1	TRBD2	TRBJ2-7	CASGLAGSDEQYF	TGTGCCAGCGGACTAGCGGGGTCCGACGAGCAGTACTTC
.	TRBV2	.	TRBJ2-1	CASSEFGGRTEQFF	TGTGCCAGCAGTGAATTTGGGGGGCGTACTGAGCAGTTCTTC
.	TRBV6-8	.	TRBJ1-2	CASSYSTGYGYTF	TGTGCCAGCAGTTACTCGACCGGGTATGGCTACACCTTC
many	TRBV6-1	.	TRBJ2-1	CASSEAAVSYNEQFF	TGTGCCAGCAGTGAAGCGGCGGTTAGCTACAATGAGCAGTTCTTC
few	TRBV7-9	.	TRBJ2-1	CASSPRTTYNEQFF	TGTGCCAGCAGCCCAAGGACTACTTACAATGAGCAGTTCTTC
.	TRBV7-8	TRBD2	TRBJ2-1	CASSLDSSAGGKNEQFF	TGTGCCAGCAGCTTAGATAGTTCTGCGGGGGGAAAAAATGAGCAGTTCTTC
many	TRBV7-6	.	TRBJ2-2	CASGGSQEEAGELFF	TGTGCCAGCGGGGGTTCACAGGAAGAGGCCGGGGAGCTGTTTTTT
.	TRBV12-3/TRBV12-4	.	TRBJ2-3	CASTPWASRTDTQYF	TGTGCCAGCACCCCATGGGCTAGCAGGACAGATACGCAGTATTTT
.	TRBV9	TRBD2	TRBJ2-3	CASSSRGSGDPDTQYF	TGTGCCAGCAGCTCTCGAGGTAGCGGGGACCCAGATACGCAGTATTTT
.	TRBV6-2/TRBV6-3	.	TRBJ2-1	CASSHRAGGGNEQFF	TGTGCCAGCAGCCACAGGGCTGGGGGAGGCAATGAGCAGTTCTTC